This entry concerns a single T cell receptor beta chain. The CDR3 sequence is 14 residues long. The V and J ends lost 10 bases and 5 bases respectively, with 20 bases between them. Germline CDR1 is ENHRY and CDR2 is SYGVKD. Produced via immunoSEQ multiplex PCR; TCRdb's table is partial and in-frame only. The data contain tens of thousands of clones, about 90% of them singletons. These data are taken from a study of PD-L1 blockade in urothelial cancer. The wider study: Of prior chemotherapy regimens, patients had received between 0 and 3.

The TCR was taken from a woman in her 70s with urothelial cancer. Sequencing used PBMCs, obtained around atezolizumab (anti-PD-L1) treatment. This rearrangement joins TRBV10-3 to TRBJ1-2, with a tentative D call TRBD1 (5 bases). The CDR3 bases are TGTGCCACCAGCCCACAGGAGTTTAGTTATGGCTACACCTTC. The encoded protein is CATSPQEFSYGYTF.